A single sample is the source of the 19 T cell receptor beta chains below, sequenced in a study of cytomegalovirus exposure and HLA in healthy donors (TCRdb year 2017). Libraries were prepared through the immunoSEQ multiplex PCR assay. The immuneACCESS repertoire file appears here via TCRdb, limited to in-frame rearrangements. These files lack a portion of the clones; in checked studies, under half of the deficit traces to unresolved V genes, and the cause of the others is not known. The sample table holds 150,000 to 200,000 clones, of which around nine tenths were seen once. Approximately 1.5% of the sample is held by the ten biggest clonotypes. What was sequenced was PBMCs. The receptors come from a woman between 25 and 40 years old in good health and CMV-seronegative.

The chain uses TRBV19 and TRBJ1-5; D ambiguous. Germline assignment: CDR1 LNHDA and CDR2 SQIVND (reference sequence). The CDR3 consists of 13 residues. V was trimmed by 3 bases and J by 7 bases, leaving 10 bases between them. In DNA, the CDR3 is TGTGCCAGTAGTATGAGGGTATCCCAGCCCCAGCATTTT. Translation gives CASSMRVSQPQHF.

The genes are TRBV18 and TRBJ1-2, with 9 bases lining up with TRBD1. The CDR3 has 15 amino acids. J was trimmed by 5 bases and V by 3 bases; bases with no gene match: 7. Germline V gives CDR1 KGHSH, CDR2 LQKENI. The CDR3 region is CASSPWDRVDYGYTF. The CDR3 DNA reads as TGTGCCAGCTCACCGTGGGACAGGGTAGATTATGGCTACACCTTC.

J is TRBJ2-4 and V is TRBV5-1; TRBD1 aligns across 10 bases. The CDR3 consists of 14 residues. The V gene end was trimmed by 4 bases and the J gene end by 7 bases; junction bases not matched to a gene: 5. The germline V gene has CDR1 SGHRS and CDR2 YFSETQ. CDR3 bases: TGCGCCAGCAGCGGCCGGGACAGGGGTAACATTCAGTACTTC. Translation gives CASSGRDRGNIQYF.

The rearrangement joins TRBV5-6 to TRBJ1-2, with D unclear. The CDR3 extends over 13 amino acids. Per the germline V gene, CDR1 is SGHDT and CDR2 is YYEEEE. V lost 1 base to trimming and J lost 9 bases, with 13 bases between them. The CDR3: CASSLNWERSYTF. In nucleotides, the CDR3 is TGTGCCAGCAGCTTGAACTGGGAGAGGAGCTACACCTTC.

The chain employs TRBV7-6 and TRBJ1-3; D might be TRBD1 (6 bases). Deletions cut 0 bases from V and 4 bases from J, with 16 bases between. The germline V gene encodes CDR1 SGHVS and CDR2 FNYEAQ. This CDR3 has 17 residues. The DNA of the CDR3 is TGTGCCAGCAGCTTAGCTATAGAGGCAGGGGTCGGAAACACCATATATTTT. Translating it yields CASSLAIEAGVGNTIYF.

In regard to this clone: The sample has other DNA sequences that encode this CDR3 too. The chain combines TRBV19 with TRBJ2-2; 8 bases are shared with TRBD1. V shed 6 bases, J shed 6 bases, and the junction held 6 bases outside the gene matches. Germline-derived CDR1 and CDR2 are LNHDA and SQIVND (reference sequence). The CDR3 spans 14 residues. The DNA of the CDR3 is TGTGCCAGTAGAGGGACAGGAATCGCCGGGGAGCTGTTTTTT. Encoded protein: CASRGTGIAGELFF.

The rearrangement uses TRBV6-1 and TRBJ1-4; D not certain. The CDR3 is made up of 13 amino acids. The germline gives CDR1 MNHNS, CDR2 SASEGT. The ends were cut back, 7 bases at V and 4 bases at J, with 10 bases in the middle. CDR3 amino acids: CASIGGFNEKLFF. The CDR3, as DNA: TGTGCCAGCATCGGAGGTTTTAATGAAAAACTGTTTTTT.

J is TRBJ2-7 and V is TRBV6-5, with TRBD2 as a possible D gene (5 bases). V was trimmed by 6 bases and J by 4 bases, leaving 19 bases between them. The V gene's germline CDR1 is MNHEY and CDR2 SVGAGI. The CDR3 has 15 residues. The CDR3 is CASSTNASPGYEQYF. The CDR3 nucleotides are TGTGCCAGCAGCACGAACGCTTCCCCGGGGTACGAGCAGTACTTC.

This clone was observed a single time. The DNA of the CDR3 is TGTGCCAGCAGTTTAGGGGCAGGATGGGGCACTGAAGCTTTCTTT. Protein: CASSLGAGWGTEAFF. This sequence joins TRBV27 and TRBJ1-1; D might be TRBD1 (5 bases). The CDR3 runs to 15 residues. V lost 2 bases to trimming and J lost 4 bases, with 14 bases between them. The germline gives CDR1 MNHEY, CDR2 SMNVEV (reference sequence).

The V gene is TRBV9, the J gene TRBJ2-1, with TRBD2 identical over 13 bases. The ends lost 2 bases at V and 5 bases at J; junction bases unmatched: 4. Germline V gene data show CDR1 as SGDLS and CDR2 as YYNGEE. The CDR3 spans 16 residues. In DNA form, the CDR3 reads TGTGCCAGCAGCGTTCGACTAGCGGGGGGCGACAATGAGCAGTTCTTC. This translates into CASSVRLAGGDNEQFF.

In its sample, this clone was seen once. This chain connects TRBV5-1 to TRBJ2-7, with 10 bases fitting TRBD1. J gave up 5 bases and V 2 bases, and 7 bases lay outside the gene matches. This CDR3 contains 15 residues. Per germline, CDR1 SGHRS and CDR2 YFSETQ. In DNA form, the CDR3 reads TGCGCCAGCAGCTTAGACAGGGGGCTAGGGAACGAGCAGTACTTC. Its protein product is CASSLDRGLGNEQYF. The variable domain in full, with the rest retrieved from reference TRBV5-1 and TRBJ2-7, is KAGVTQTPRYLIKTRGQQVTLSCSPISGHRSVSWYQQTPGQGLQFLFEYFSETQRNKGNFPGRFSGRQFSNSRSEMNVSTLELGDSALYLCASSLDRGLGNEQYFGPGTRLTVT.

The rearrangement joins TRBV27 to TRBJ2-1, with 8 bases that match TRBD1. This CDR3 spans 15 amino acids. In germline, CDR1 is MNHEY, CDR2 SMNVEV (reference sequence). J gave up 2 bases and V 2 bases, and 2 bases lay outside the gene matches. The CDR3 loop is CASSLGTGAYNEQFF. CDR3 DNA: TGTGCCAGCAGTTTAGGGACAGGAGCCTACAATGAGCAGTTCTTC.

Here the CDR3 reads CSVEVREVREQYF. In nucleotides, the CDR3 is TGCAGCGTTGAGGTTCGGGAAGTGAGAGAGCAGTACTTC. The chain carries TRBV29-1 and TRBJ2-7, with D possibly being TRBD2 (5 bases). This CDR3 comprises 13 residues. Germline assignment: CDR1 SQVTM and CDR2 ANQGSEA. V lost 3 bases to trimming and J lost 7 bases, with 16 bases between them.

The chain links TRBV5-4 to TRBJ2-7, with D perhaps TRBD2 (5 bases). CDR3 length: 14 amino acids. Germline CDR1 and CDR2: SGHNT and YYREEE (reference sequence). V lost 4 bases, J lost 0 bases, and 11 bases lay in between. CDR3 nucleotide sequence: TGTGCCAGCAGCAGGACCGGGATCTCCTACGAGCAGTACTTC. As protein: CASSRTGISYEQYF.

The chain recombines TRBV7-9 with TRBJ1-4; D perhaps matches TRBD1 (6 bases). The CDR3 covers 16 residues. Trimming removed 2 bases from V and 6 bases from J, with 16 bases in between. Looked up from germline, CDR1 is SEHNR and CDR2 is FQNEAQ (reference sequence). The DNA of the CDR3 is TGTGCCAGCAGCTTAATTCGTACAGGGCTGGATGAAAAACTGTTTTTT. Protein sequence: CASSLIRTGLDEKLFF. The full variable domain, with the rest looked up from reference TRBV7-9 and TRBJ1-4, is DTGVSQNPRHKITKRGQNVTFRCDPISEHNRLYWYRQTLGQGPEFLTYFQNEAQLEKSRLLSDRFSAERPKGSFSTLEIQRTEQGDSAMYLCASSLIRTGLDEKLFFGSGTQLSVL.

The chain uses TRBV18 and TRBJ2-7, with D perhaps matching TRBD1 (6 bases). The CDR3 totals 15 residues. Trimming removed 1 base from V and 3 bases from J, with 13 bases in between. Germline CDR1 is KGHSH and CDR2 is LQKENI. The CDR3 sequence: CASSPRAGEFYEQYF. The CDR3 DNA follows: TGTGCCAGCTCACCACGGGCAGGGGAGTTCTACGAGCAGTACTTC.

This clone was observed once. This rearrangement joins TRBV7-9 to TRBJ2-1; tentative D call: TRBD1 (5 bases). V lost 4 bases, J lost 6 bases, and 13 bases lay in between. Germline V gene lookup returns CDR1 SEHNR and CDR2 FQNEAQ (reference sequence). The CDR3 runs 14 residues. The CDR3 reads CASSSPQEPNEQFF. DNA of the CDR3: TGTGCCAGCAGCTCGCCACAGGAGCCCAATGAGCAGTTCTTC.

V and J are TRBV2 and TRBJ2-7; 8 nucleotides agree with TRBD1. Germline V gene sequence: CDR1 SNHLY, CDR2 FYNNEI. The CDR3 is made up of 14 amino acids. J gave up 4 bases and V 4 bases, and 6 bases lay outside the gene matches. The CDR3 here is CASSADRGGYEQYF. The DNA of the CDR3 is TGTGCCAGCAGTGCAGACAGGGGAGGATACGAGCAGTACTTC.

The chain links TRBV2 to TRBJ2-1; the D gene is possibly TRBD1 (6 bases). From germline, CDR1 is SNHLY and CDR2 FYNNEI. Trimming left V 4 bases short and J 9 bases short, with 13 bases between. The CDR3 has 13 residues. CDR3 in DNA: TGTGCCAGCAGTGGACAGGTTGGTACTGAGCAGTTCTTC. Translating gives CASSGQVGTEQFF.